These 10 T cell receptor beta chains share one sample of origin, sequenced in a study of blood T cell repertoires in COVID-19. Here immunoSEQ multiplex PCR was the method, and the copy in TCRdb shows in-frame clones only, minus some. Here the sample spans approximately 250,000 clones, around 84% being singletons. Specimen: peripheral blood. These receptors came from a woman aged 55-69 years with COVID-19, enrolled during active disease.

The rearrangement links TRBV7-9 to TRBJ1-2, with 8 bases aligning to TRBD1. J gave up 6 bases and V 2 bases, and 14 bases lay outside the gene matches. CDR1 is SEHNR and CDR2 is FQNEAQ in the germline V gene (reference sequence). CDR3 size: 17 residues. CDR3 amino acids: CASSLRGDRGSGDGYTF. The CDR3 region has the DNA TGTGCCAGCAGCTTAAGGGGAGACAGGGGATCCGGAGATGGCTACACCTTC.

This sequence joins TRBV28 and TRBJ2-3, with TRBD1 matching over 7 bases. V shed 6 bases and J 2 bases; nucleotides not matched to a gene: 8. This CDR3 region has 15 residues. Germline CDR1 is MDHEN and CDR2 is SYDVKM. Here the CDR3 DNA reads TGTGCCAGCAGGGAAACAGGGGCGAACACAGATACGCAGTATTTT. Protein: CASRETGANTDTQYF.

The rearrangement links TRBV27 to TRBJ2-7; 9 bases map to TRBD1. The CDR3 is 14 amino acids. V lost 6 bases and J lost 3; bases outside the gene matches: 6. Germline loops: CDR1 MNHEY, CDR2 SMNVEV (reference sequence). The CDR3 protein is CASSRDRARYEQYF. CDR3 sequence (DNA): TGTGCCAGCAGCCGGGACAGGGCGCGCTACGAGCAGTACTTC.

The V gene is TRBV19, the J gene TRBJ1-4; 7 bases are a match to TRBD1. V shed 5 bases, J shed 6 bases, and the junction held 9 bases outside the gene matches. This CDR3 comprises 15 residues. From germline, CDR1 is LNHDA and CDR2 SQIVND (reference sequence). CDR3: CASSLHPTGDEKLFF. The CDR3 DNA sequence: TGTGCCAGTAGTCTTCACCCTACAGGGGATGAAAAACTGTTTTTT.

The CDR3 coding sequence is TGTGCCAGCTCACGGGGGGGCGCGAGCTCCTACAATGAGCAGTTCTTC. This translates into CASSRGGASSYNEQFF. The rearrangement joins TRBV18 to TRBJ2-1; possible D gene TRBD2, 7 bases. Per the germline V gene, CDR1 is KGHSH and CDR2 is LQKENI. The CDR3 spans 16 residues. Trimming stripped 4 bases from V and 0 bases from J, with 13 bases between.

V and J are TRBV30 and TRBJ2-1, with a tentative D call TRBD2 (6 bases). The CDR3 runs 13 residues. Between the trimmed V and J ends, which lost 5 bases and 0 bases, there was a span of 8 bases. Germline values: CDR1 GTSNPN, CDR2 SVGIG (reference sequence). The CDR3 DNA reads TGTGCCTGGGGGGGACTCTCCTACAATGAGCAGTTCTTC. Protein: CAWGGLSYNEQFF.

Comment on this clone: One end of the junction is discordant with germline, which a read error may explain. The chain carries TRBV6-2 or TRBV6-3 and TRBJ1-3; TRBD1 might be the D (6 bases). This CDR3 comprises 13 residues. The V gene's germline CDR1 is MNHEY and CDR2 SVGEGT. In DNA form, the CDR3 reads TGTGCCGGCAGCGGACAGCCTGGAAACACCATATATTTT. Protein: CAGSGQPGNTIYF.

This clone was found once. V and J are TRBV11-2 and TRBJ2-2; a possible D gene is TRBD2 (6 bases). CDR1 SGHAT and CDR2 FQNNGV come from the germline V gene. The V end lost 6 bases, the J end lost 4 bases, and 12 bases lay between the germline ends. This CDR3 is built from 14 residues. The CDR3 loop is CASRLGGSTGELFF. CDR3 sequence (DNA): TGTGCCAGCAGGCTTGGGGGGTCCACCGGGGAGCTGTTTTTT.

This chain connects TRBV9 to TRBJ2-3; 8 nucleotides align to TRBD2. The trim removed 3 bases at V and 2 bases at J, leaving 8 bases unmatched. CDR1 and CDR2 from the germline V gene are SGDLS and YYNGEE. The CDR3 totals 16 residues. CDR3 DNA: TGTGCCAGCAGCGGGGTGGGACTAGGCCACACAGATACGCAGTATTTT. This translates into CASSGVGLGHTDTQYF.

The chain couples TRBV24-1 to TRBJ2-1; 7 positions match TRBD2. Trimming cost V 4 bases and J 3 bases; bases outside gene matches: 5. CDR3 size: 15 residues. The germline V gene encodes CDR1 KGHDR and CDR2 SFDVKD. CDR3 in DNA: TGTGCCACCAGTGAGACCGGGACTATCTACAATGAGCAGTTCTTC. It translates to CATSETGTIYNEQFF.